Detailed here is one T cell receptor beta chain. What it binds is unknown. Using quantitative 5'-RACE with molecular barcodes, the authors made TCR beta libraries. From the 5' RACE reads, TCRdb called clonotypes with MiXCR, one entry per CDR3 protein. The repertoire holds a few hundred thousand distinct CDR3 sequences, with approximately 12% as singletons. V was pared by 5 bases and J by 7 bases, with 17 bases between. This CDR3 spans 15 amino acids. The germline V gene has CDR1 SGHTA and CDR2 FQGNSA. This record belongs to a study of CD8 T cells in ankylosing spondylitis. Study findings and constraints: In synovial fluid and blood from reactive arthritis, some motif variants were previously reported. Several highly homologous variants made up a TCR beta motif, and this motif appeared characteristic of ankylosing spondylitis blood.

The rearrangement uses TRBV7-2 and TRBJ2-2; D not resolved. The TCR was taken from a male donor with ankylosing spondylitis or in good health (not recorded which). The source material was blood, either unsorted or a sorted T cell fraction (not recorded which). The CDR3 bases are TGTGCCAGCAGCCCCGCCCCGACATCAGGCGGGGAGCTGTTTTTT. Protein sequence: CASSPAPTSGGELFF.